One T cell receptor (beta chain) is described in this entry. The antigen remains undetermined. The assay was immunoSEQ multiplex PCR, and TCRdb's table has in-frame clones only and misses some. The data contain tens of thousands of clones, roughly four fifths of them singletons. Exclusion of a patient followed from autoimmune disease history or systemic immunosuppression. The sample belongs to a study of OX40 agonist ivuxolimab in advanced cancers. Looking at the study overall: Those enrolled were about 82% male, with a mean age of approximately 60 years and ages from about 20 to 85.

Germline loops: CDR1 SNHLY, CDR2 FYNNEI. Trimming removed 6 bases at V and 3 bases at J, with 11 bases between. This CDR3 has 13 residues. Study-wide findings and caveats: Normalized T-cell clonal expansion was also low in some nonresponders.

The rearrangement links TRBV2 to TRBJ1-1, with D possibly TRBD1 on 6 matching bases. Specimen: CD4+ or CD8+ T cells sorted from blood, collected in a trial of the OX40 agonist ivuxolimab. The receptor was isolated from an adult with an advanced solid tumor such as melanoma, head and neck, liver or kidney cancer. CDR3 protein: CASRFEGDTEAFF. The DNA of the CDR3 is TGTGCCAGCAGATTTGAGGGGGACACTGAAGCTTTCTTT.